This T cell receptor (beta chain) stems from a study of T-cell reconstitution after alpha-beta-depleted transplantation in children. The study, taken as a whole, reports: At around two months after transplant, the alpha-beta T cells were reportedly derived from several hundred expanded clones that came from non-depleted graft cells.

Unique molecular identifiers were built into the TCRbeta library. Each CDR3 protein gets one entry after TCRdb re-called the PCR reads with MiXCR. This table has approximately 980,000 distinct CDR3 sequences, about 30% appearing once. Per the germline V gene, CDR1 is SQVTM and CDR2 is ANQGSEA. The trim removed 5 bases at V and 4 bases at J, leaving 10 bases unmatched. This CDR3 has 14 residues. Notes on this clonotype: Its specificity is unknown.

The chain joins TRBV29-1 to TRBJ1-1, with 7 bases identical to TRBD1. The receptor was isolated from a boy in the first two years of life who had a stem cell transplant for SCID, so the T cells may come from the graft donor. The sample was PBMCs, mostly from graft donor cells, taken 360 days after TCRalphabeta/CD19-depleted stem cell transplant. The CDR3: CSVLVDRASTEAFF. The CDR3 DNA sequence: TGCAGCGTTTTAGTCGACAGGGCCAGCACTGAAGCTTTCTTT.